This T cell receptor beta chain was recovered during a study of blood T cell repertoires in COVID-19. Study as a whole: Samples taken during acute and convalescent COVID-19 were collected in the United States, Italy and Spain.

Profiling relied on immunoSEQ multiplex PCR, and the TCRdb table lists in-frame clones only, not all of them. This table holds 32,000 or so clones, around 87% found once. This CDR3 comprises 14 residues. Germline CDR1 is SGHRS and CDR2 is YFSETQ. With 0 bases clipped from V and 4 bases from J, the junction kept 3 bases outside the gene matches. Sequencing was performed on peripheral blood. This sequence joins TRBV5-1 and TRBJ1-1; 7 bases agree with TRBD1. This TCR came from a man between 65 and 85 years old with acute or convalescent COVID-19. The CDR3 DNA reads TGCGCCAGCAGCTTGGAAGGGGGCCTCACTGAAGCTTTCTTT. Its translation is CASSLEGGLTEAFF.